Listed below are T cell receptor beta chains from one sample, sequenced in a study of blood T cell repertoires in COVID-19. The method was immunoSEQ multiplex PCR; TCRdb's version includes in-frame clones alone and lacks a portion of them. The repertoire holds fewer than 200,000 clones, with roughly 88% as singletons. Sequenced input: peripheral blood. These TCRs come from a man in his sixties who had recovered from COVID-19. CDR3s include the opening cysteine and the closing phenylalanine or tryptophan. The D gene is left open where the match is weak. Clone sizes are given selectively: once, few, many, or a class where the clone is expanded.

J gene | V gene | CDR3 length | D gene | clone size | CDR3 DNA | CDR3 protein
TRBJ2-5 | TRBV7-9 | 15 | TRBD2 | NA | TGTGCCAGCAGCTGGACTAGCGGGGGGCGGGAGACCCAGTACTTC | CASSWTSGGRETQYF
TRBJ1-2 | TRBV6-6 | 13 | TRBD1 | NA | TGTGCCAGCAGTTACGCAGGGGGCTATGGCTACACCTTC | CASSYAGGYGYTF
TRBJ2-3 | TRBV6-1 | 16 | NA | NA | TGTGCCAGCAGTGAAGCGCAACTTTCTTTCACAGATACGCAGTATTTT | CASSEAQLSFTDTQYF
TRBJ1-3 | TRBV30 | 13 | NA | few | TGTGCCTGGAGTCATTGGGCCGGAAACACCATATATTTT | CAWSHWAGNTIYF
TRBJ2-2 | TRBV2 | 12 | TRBD2 | few | TGTGCCAGCAGCGGGGGGGCCGGGGAGCTGTTTTTT | CASSGGAGELFF
TRBJ1-5 | TRBV7-8 | 12 | NA | NA | TGTGCCAGCAGCTCCCGGGATCAGCCCCAGCATTTT | CASSSRDQPQHF
TRBJ1-2 | TRBV7-9 | 17 | TRBD1 | NA | TGTGCCAGCAGCTCTCCTTCCCGGGACAGGGAGGGGAATGGCTACACCTTC | CASSSPSRDREGNGYTF
TRBJ2-3 | TRBV18 | 15 | NA | NA | TGTGCCAGCTCACCACAGGGGCCCGGTCGGGATACGCAGTATTTT | CASSPQGPGRDTQYF
TRBJ1-5 | TRBV5-4 | 15 | NA | NA | TGTGCCAGCAGCGTCCCGTCTCCCCTTAATCAGCCCCAGCATTTT | CASSVPSPLNQPQHF
TRBJ2-4 | TRBV6-2/TRBV6-3 | 14 | TRBD2 | NA | TGTGCCAGCAGTCCCGGGGGGGGTCGGGTCATTCAGTACTTC | CASSPGGGRVIQYF
TRBJ1-3 | TRBV3-1/TRBV3-2 | 15 | NA | NA | TGTGCCAGCAGCCAAAGCGTGGGGCCTGGAAACACCATATATTTT | CASSQSVGPGNTIYF
TRBJ2-3 | TRBV11-2 | 13 | NA | NA | TGTGCCAGCAGCTCACCGGAGGGGGGGCAAAAGTATTTT | CASSSPEGGQKYF
TRBJ2-4 | TRBV7-2 | 17 | TRBD2 | NA | TGTGCCAGCAGCTGGCCTAGCGGGGGGAAGGCCAAAAACATTCAGTACTTC | CASSWPSGGKAKNIQYF
TRBJ1-4 | TRBV11-1 | 12 | NA | once | TGTGCCAGCAGACAGGGTAATGAAAAACTGTTTTTT | CASRQGNEKLFF
TRBJ1-6 | TRBV7-6 | 17 | TRBD1 | NA | TGTGCCAGCAGCCTCCGAGACAGGGGGTCCTATAATTCACCCCTCCACTTT | CASSLRDRGSYNSPLHF
TRBJ2-2 | TRBV5-6 | 18 | NA | NA | TGTGCCAGCAGCTACACAAGTAATACCGGGACGGGGGTAAGAGAGCTGTTTTTT | CASSYTSNTGTGVRELFF